A single sample is the source of the 11 T cell receptor beta chains below, sequenced in a study of cytomegalovirus exposure and HLA in healthy donors. PCR amplification relied on 60 Vbeta primers (plus 13 Jbeta primers). Libraries were prepared by immunoSEQ multiplex PCR; TCRdb keeps only in-frame clonotypes and omits some of them. The sample consists of some 150,000 clones, 70% to 80% of them appearing once. The source material was PBMCs. The origin of the receptors is a female donor in good health and CMV-seronegative.

V usage is TRBV11-3 and J usage is TRBJ2-3; 9 bases match TRBD2. The CDR3 contains 19 residues. Germline CDR1 and CDR2: SGHNT and YENEEA. V dropped 3 bases and J dropped 6; count of bases not matched to a gene: 19. CDR3 sequence: CASSLGLGGLAEWGDTQYF. In nucleotides, the CDR3 is TGTGCCAGCAGCTTGGGACTAGGGGGACTAGCAGAATGGGGGGATACGCAGTATTTT.

This clone occurred a few times. The gene calls are TRBV4-1 and TRBJ2-2; 7 nucleotides agree with TRBD2. This CDR3 contains 18 residues. J was trimmed by 3 bases and V by 0 bases; bases with no gene match: 10. Germline V lookup: CDR1 MGHRA, CDR2 YSYEKL. The CDR3 loop reads CASSQEPVGRGYTGELFF. CDR3 DNA: TGCGCCAGCAGCCAAGAGCCTGTCGGGCGGGGGTACACCGGGGAGCTGTTTTTT.

The CDR3 protein is CSAGQGLNTGELFF. CDR3 coding DNA: TGCAGCGCTGGACAGGGGCTGAACACCGGGGAGCTGTTTTTT. The chain has TRBV29-1 and TRBJ2-2; TRBD1 matches 9 bases. Germline CDR1 is SQVTM and CDR2 is ANQGSEA. There are 14 residues in the CDR3. V lost 7 bases and J lost 1; bases outside the gene matches: 4.

Comment on this clone: One junction end does not reproduce the germline sequence, and a read error may be involved. The chain has TRBV5-4 and TRBJ2-3; maybe TRBD2 (6 bases). CDR3 size: 12 residues. Germline values: CDR1 SGHNT, CDR2 YYREEE (reference sequence). CDR3 bases: TGTGCCAGCAGCTCCAAGGGTAGCGGCTGGGATTTT. Its protein is CASSSKGSGWDF.

The CDR3 sequence: CASSSQGSGASSGNTIYF. As DNA, the CDR3 is TGCGCCAGCAGCTCCCAAGGGTCAGGGGCTAGCTCTGGAAACACCATATATTTT. The chain has TRBV5-1 and TRBJ1-3; possibly TRBD1 for D (6 bases). In germline, CDR1 is SGHRS, CDR2 YFSETQ. V was shortened by 3 bases and J by 0 bases, with 19 bases between the two germline ends. This CDR3 has 18 amino acids.

Notes on this clone: One end of the junction varies from germline; a read error may be responsible. CDR3 coding DNA: TGTGCCAGCAGCTTGGATTTCGACGAGCAGTACTTC. Translated: CASSLDFDEQYF. The V call is TRBV5-1, the J call TRBJ2-7; D not resolved. In germline, CDR1 is SGHRS, CDR2 YFSETQ. This CDR3 is built from 12 residues.

The chain carries TRBV6-4 and TRBJ2-2; 10 bases are shared with TRBD2. The CDR3 totals 16 residues. After removal of 4 bases from V and 3 bases from J, the junction contained 5 bases not matched to a gene. The germline gives CDR1 MRHNA, CDR2 SNTAGT. CDR3 region: CASSALAGADTGELFF. CDR3 in DNA: TGTGCCAGCAGTGCTCTAGCGGGGGCAGACACCGGGGAGCTGTTTTTT.

The chain combines TRBV18 with TRBJ2-1; a possible D gene is TRBD1 (6 bases). From germline, CDR1 is KGHSH and CDR2 LQKENI. Trimming cost V 2 bases and J 5 bases, with 7 bases left between them. The CDR3 spans 13 residues. Here the CDR3 DNA reads TGTGCCAGCTCACCAGGGACAAACAATGAGCAGTTCTTC. Translated: CASSPGTNNEQFF.

This clone has more than one count but fewer than ten. This sequence joins TRBV5-1 and TRBJ1-2, with 7 bases matching TRBD1. Germline-derived CDR1 and CDR2 are SGHRS and YFSETQ. J lost 3 bases, V lost 1 base, and 3 bases had no gene match. The CDR3 covers 14 residues. Here the CDR3 reads CASSLIGQDYGYTF. DNA of the CDR3: TGCGCCAGCAGCTTGATTGGACAGGACTATGGCTACACCTTC.

This clone was observed once. V and J are TRBV6-5 and TRBJ1-4; 9 bases fit TRBD1. Germline assignment: CDR1 MNHEY and CDR2 SVGAGI. The CDR3 loop spans 14 amino acids. Trimming at V came to 5 bases and at J to 4 bases, leaving 2 bases not matched to a gene. The CDR3 region has the DNA TGTGCCAGCAGTCGACAGGGGGTTAATGAAAAACTGTTTTTT. It codes for CASSRQGVNEKLFF.

This clone was recorded a few times. The chain uses TRBV28 and TRBJ2-1; 7 bases align to TRBD2. The germline gives CDR1 MDHEN, CDR2 SYDVKM. V lost 3 bases, J lost 16 bases, and 12 bases stayed unmatched. The CDR3 contains 13 residues. CDR3 in DNA: TGTGCCAGCAGTTTGGGCGGACTAGGGTTGTGTTTCTTC. Translating gives CASSLGGLGLCFF.